The T cell receptor (beta chain) under discussion was sequenced for a study of response to subunit inactivated influenza vaccine. Findings and limits, study-wide: T cells newly recruited by each seasonal influenza vaccination are few, the authors suggested.

TCRdb recomputed calls from the RT-PCR reads with MiXCR, one row per CDR3 protein. Among more than 450,000 distinct CDR3 sequences listed, 7.5% to 8.5% were seen once. CDR3 length: 14 residues. Germline CDR1 reads MNHNS; CDR2 reads SASEGT. V was cut by 1 base and J by 7 bases, with 11 bases left in between. Note on this clonotype: What it binds is not known.

The rearrangement links TRBV6-1 to TRBJ1-5; D is undetermined. The TCR sequence derives from a man aged 50 to 69 who received an inactivated influenza vaccine. Here the sequenced sample was PBMCs from blood, taken around 2 years after vaccination. CDR3 sequence reads: CASSEGQGWQPQHF. For the CDR3, the DNA is TGTGCCAGCAGTGAAGGTCAAGGGTGGCAGCCCCAGCATTTT.